These 27 T cell receptor beta chains originate from one sample sequenced in a study of shared T cell receptors in the human thymus. Sequencing used immunoSEQ multiplex PCR; TCRdb keeps in-frame clones, though not all of them. The table includes 500,000 to 850,000 clones, about 90% detected once. This sample also belongs to another study, concerning human thymus T cells.

The sample consisted of thymocytes. These receptors were collected from a boy under two years old with a congenital heart defect.

This chain uses TRBV10-3 with TRBJ1-4, with 9 positions matching TRBD1. Germline CDR1 is ENHRY and CDR2 is SYGVKD. With 6 bases clipped from V and 7 bases from J, the junction kept 12 bases outside the gene matches. The CDR3 runs 16 residues. CDR3 sequence (DNA): TGTGCCATCAGCCCCGGCCAGGACAGGGGACGTGAAAAACTGTTTTTT. This translates into CAISPGQDRGREKLFF.

The rearrangement uses TRBV20-1 and TRBJ2-7; D not certain. The germline V gene has CDR1 DFQATT and CDR2 SNEGSKA (reference sequence). CDR3 size: 10 residues. V dropped 6 bases and J dropped 5 bases, with 8 bases sitting between them. In nucleotides, the CDR3 is TGCAGTGCAAAGCGCCACGAGCAGTACTTC. Translation gives CSAKRHEQYF.

The CDR3 region is CASSLARGNYGYTF. The CDR3 DNA reads as TGTGCCAGCAGCTTGGCGCGGGGAAACTATGGCTACACCTTC. V gene TRBV5-6 combines with J gene TRBJ1-2, with D unclear. The CDR3 totals 14 residues. Trimming left V 0 bases short and J 2 bases short, with 8 bases between. Per the germline V gene, CDR1 is SGHDT and CDR2 is YYEEEE.

The V gene is TRBV4-3, the J gene TRBJ1-4, with a weak D call TRBD1 (6 bases). Germline V gene lookup returns CDR1 LGHNA and CDR2 YSLEER. V was trimmed by 1 base and J by 4 bases, leaving 19 bases between them. This CDR3 comprises 18 residues. The CDR3 DNA reads TGCGCCAGCAGCCAAGCCGGGGACAAGGGCCCTTTTAATGAAAAACTGTTTTTT. This gives the protein CASSQAGDKGPFNEKLFF.

The chain is built from TRBV11-1 and TRBJ2-7; tentatively, D is TRBD1 (6 bases). The germline V gene encodes CDR1 SGHAT and CDR2 FQDESV (reference sequence). The germline V and J ends were trimmed by 4 bases and 7 bases, with 20 bases remaining between them. This CDR3 has 15 amino acids. The CDR3 here is CASSSLAGAFLEQYF. The CDR3 DNA sequence: TGTGCCAGCAGCTCCCTCGCAGGGGCCTTCTTAGAGCAGTACTTC.

The chain couples TRBV10-2 to TRBJ2-5; TRBD2 agrees at 14 bases. CDR1 is WSHSY, CDR2 SAAADI, per germline. V shed 5 bases, J shed 3 bases, and the junction held 5 bases outside the gene matches. This CDR3 is built from 16 residues. The CDR3 region is CASSRGTSGGKETQYF. The CDR3 DNA reads TGCGCCAGCAGTAGAGGGACTAGCGGGGGAAAAGAGACCCAGTACTTC.

The V gene is TRBV9, the J gene TRBJ1-6; 7 nucleotides line up with TRBD1. Germline CDR1 SGDLS, CDR2 YYNGEE. The CDR3 sequence is 16 residues long. V was clipped by 3 bases and J by 0 bases; unmatched bases: 3. Here the CDR3 reads CASSDDRASYNSPLHF. DNA for the CDR3: TGTGCCAGCAGCGACGACAGGGCCTCCTATAATTCACCCCTCCACTTT.

The J gene is TRBJ2-7, the V gene TRBV6-6; 8 positions match TRBD1. CDR3 length equals 14 residues. After removal of 2 bases from V and 5 bases from J, the junction contained 5 bases not matched to a gene. The V gene's germline CDR1 is MNHNY and CDR2 SVGAGI (reference sequence). The CDR3, as DNA: TGTGCCAGCAGTTACCCACCGGACAGGGACGAGCAGTACTTC. Its translation is CASSYPPDRDEQYF.

The J gene is TRBJ1-1, the V gene TRBV29-1; 8 bases are a match to TRBD1. CDR1 is SQVTM and CDR2 is ANQGSEA in the germline V gene. The CDR3 spans 13 residues. V was pared by 7 bases and J by 0 bases, with 4 bases of the junction left unmatched. The chain's CDR3 is CSARQGMNTEAFF. The CDR3 DNA is TGCAGCGCCCGACAGGGGATGAACACTGAAGCTTTCTTT.

The genes are TRBV28 and TRBJ2-5, with TRBD1 identical over 9 bases. The V and J ends lost 5 bases and 7 bases, in that order; junction bases with no gene match: 14. The CDR3 loop spans 16 amino acids. Germline V gene lookup returns CDR1 MDHEN and CDR2 SYDVKM. CDR3 region: CASSHVPGQGWVTQYF. CDR3 DNA sequence: TGTGCCAGCAGTCACGTCCCGGGACAGGGTTGGGTGACCCAGTACTTC. Together with reference TRBV28 and TRBJ2-5, the CDR3 gives the full variable domain: DVKVTQSSRYLVKRTGEKVFLECVQDMDHENMFWYRQDPGLGLRLIYFSYDVKMKEKGDIPEGYSVSREKKERFSLILESASTNQTSMYLCASSHVPGQGWVTQYFGPGTRLLVL.

The J gene is TRBJ1-1, the V gene TRBV27; 7 bases line up with TRBD1. After removal of 5 bases from V and 11 bases from J, the junction contained 8 bases not matched to a gene. CDR1 MNHEY and CDR2 SMNVEV come from the germline V gene (reference sequence). The CDR3 consists of 12 residues. The CDR3 region has the DNA TGTGCCAGCAGTCAGGGGGACAAGGACGCTTTCTTT. It codes for CASSQGDKDAFF.

This clone was observed a single time. The chain has TRBV7-2 and TRBJ2-2; 10 nucleotides align to TRBD1. The trim removed 5 bases at V and 5 bases at J, leaving 11 bases unmatched. Germline V gene sequence: CDR1 SGHTA, CDR2 FQGNSA. This CDR3 contains 17 residues. The CDR3 here is CASSSRPGQGMTGELFF. CDR3 nucleotide sequence: TGTGCCAGCAGCAGCCGACCGGGACAGGGGATGACCGGGGAGCTGTTTTTT.

The genes are TRBV2 and TRBJ2-5; no clear D gene. V was clipped by 0 bases and J by 5 bases, with 10 bases between them. There are 14 residues in the CDR3. Germline values: CDR1 SNHLY, CDR2 FYNNEI. The CDR3 DNA reads TGTGCCAGCAGTGAAGCTCCCGGTACGGAGACCCAGTACTTC. This codes for CASSEAPGTETQYF.

The chain carries TRBV14 and TRBJ2-3, with 14 bases aligning to TRBD2. There are 19 residues in the CDR3. Germline V gives CDR1 SGHDN, CDR2 FVKESK. The V and J ends lost 4 bases and 1 base, in that order; junction bases with no gene match: 10. The CDR3 DNA follows: TGTGCCAGCAGCCCCCCGGGACTAGCGGGAGATTGGCGCACAGATACGCAGTATTTT. Translated, it gives CASSPPGLAGDWRTDTQYF.

This clone has a handful of counts. The chain combines TRBV29-1 with TRBJ1-4, with no clear D. The CDR3 is 9 amino acids. The V end was cut by 5 bases, the J end by 13 bases, with 8 bases between. Looked up from germline, CDR1 is SQVTM and CDR2 is ANQGSEA. This CDR3 is CSVLSVLFF. The CDR3 DNA reads as TGCAGCGTTCTTTCAGTACTGTTTTTT.

A note on this clone: Other nucleotide sequences in the sample specify the same CDR3. This sequence joins TRBV20-1 and TRBJ2-1; D perhaps matches TRBD2 (5 bases). Trimming removed 1 base from V and 8 bases from J, with 6 bases in between. The CDR3 is 11 amino acids. Germline V gene lookup returns CDR1 DFQATT and CDR2 SNEGSKA (reference sequence). The CDR3 DNA reads as TGCAGTGCTAGAGCCGGGGATGAGCAGTTCTTC. Its translation: CSARAGDEQFF.

Concerning this clone itself: Other nucleotide sequences from this sample produce the same CDR3. This chain connects TRBV5-1 to TRBJ2-7, with D tentatively TRBD2 (6 bases). Trimming pared 0 bases from V and 0 bases from J, leaving 10 bases between. This CDR3 is built from 15 residues. Germline V CDR1 and CDR2: SGHRS, YFSETQ. The chain's CDR3 is CASSLAGTDSYEQYF. DNA for the CDR3: TGCGCCAGCAGCTTGGCCGGGACTGACTCCTACGAGCAGTACTTC.

This chain links TRBV20-1 with TRBJ1-1, with 9 bases fitting TRBD1. Per the germline V gene, CDR1 is DFQATT and CDR2 is SNEGSKA (reference sequence). V trimming: 3 bases; J trimming: 11 bases; junction bases outside the gene matches: 4. This CDR3 spans 11 amino acids. CDR3 residues: CSASRDREAFF. The CDR3 DNA reads as TGCAGTGCTAGCCGGGACAGGGAGGCTTTCTTT.

The V call is TRBV14, the J call TRBJ1-2, with D possibly being TRBD1 (5 bases). Trimming took off 1 base at V and 5 bases at J, with 17 bases between the two ends. The V gene's germline CDR1 is SGHDN and CDR2 FVKESK. CDR3 length: 16 amino acids. DNA for the CDR3: TGTGCCAGCAGCCAAGTTTCGCACAGGTGCCTTTATGGCTACACCTTC. It codes for CASSQVSHRCLYGYTF.

V is TRBV6-1 and J is TRBJ2-7; D call uncertain. The length of the CDR3 is 13 residues. From germline, CDR1 is MNHNS and CDR2 SASEGT. Trimming pared 7 bases from V and 7 bases from J, leaving 17 bases between. The CDR3 DNA is TGTGCCAGCATCCCCCGTCGCGGTTCTGAGCAGTACTTC. The encoded protein is CASIPRRGSEQYF.

The count of this clone is one. This chain joins TRBV27 and TRBJ2-2, with TRBD2 matching over 13 bases. The ends lost 6 bases at V and 3 bases at J; junction bases unmatched: 4. Germline V gene lookup returns CDR1 MNHEY and CDR2 SMNVEV (reference sequence). The CDR3 length is 16 residues. The CDR3 DNA follows: TGTGCCAGCAGATTACTAGCGGGAGGGTACACCGGGGAGCTGTTTTTT. Residues: CASRLLAGGYTGELFF.

This rearrangement joins TRBV28 to TRBJ1-5; tentatively, D is TRBD1 (6 bases). Germline values: CDR1 MDHEN, CDR2 SYDVKM. The CDR3 runs 14 residues. V was shortened by 3 bases and J by 7 bases, with 13 bases between the two germline ends. The CDR3 protein is CASSLMGARQPQHF. Here the CDR3 DNA reads TGTGCCAGCAGTTTGATGGGGGCACGGCAGCCCCAGCATTTT.

The chain employs TRBV5-6 and TRBJ2-2, with a weak D call TRBD2 (7 bases). Looked up from germline, CDR1 is SGHDT and CDR2 is YYEEEE. The CDR3 contains 17 residues. V lost 0 bases to trimming and J lost 3 bases, with 15 bases between them. This chain's CDR3 is CASSLVPGRGDTGELFF. CDR3 sequence (DNA): TGTGCCAGCAGCTTGGTACCGGGGAGGGGGGACACCGGGGAGCTGTTTTTT.

This rearrangement joins TRBV29-1 to TRBJ1-1; D gene ambiguous. V dropped 7 bases and J dropped 1 base, with 10 bases sitting between them. Looked up from germline, CDR1 is SQVTM and CDR2 is ANQGSEA. The length of the CDR3 is 12 residues. CDR3 protein: CSGTQENTEAFF. The DNA for the CDR3 is TGCAGCGGTACCCAGGAGAACACTGAAGCTTTCTTT.

In this sample, this clone turned up a few times. The chain is built from TRBV4-3 and TRBJ2-3, with TRBD1 identical over 7 bases. The CDR3 is made up of 16 amino acids. Germline assignment: CDR1 LGHNA and CDR2 YSLEER. J gave up 2 bases and V 4 bases, and 9 bases lay outside the gene matches. CDR3 in amino acids: CASSLGRTGTTDTQYF. CDR3 DNA: TGCGCCAGCAGCCTTGGAAGGACAGGCACCACAGATACGCAGTATTTT.

The chain links TRBV6-4 to TRBJ2-1, with 7 bases aligning to TRBD1. V shed 10 bases and J 7 bases; nucleotides not matched to a gene: 10. The CDR3 extends over 13 amino acids. Germline V gene data show CDR1 as MRHNA and CDR2 as SNTAGT. The CDR3: CATRQGPGNEQFF. The CDR3 DNA is TGTGCCACCAGACAGGGCCCAGGAAATGAGCAGTTCTTC.

Worth noting for this clone: Other DNA sequences from this sample encode an identical CDR3 as well. The J gene is TRBJ1-4, the V gene TRBV4-1, with D hard to call. The germline V and J ends were trimmed by 0 bases and 14 bases, with 13 bases remaining between them. Germline CDR1 is MGHRA and CDR2 is YSYEKL. The CDR3 is made up of 13 amino acids. Here the CDR3 DNA reads TGCGCCAGCAGCCAAGACGTGCCCGGGAGGCTGTTTTTT. Translating gives CASSQDVPGRLFF.